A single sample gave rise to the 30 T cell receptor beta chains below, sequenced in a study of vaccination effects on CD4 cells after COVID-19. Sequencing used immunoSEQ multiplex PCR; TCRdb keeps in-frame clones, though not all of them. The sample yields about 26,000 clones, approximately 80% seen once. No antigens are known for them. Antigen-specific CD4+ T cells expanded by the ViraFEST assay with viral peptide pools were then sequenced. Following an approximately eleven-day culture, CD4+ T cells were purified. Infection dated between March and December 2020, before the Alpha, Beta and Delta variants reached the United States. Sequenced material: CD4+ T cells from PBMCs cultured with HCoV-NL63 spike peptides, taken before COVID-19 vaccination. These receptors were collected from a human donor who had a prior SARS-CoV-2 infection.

The CDR3 DNA follows: TGTGCCTGGATTGGACTAGTAGGGGGCAAGGGCAACGTCCTGACTTTC. Translated, it gives CAWIGLVGGKGNVLTF. The chain uses TRBV30 and TRBJ2-6, with D perhaps given as TRBD1 or TRBD2 (7 bases each). V was shortened by 4 bases and J by 9 bases, with 22 bases between the two germline ends. There are 16 residues in the CDR3. From germline, CDR1 is GTSNPN and CDR2 SVGIG (reference sequence).

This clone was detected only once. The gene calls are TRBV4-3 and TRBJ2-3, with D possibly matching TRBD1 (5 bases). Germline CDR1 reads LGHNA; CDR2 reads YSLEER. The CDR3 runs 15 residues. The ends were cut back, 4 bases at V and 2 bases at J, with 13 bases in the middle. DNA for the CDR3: TGCGCCAGCAGCCGGGGCGGTATGCTCACAGATACGCAGTATTTT. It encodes CASSRGGMLTDTQYF.

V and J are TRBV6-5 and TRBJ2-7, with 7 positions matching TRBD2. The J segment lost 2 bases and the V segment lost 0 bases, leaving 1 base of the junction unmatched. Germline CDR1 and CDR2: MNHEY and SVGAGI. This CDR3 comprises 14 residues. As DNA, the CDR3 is TGTGCCAGCAGTTACTCGCGGGGGACCTACGAGCAGTACTTC. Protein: CASSYSRGTYEQYF.

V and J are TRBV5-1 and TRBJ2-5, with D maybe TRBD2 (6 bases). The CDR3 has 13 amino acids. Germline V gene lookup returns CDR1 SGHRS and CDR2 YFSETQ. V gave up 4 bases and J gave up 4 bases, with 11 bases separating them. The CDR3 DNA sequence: TGCGCCAGCAGCGAGGTGGGAGGAGAGACCCAGTACTTC. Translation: CASSEVGGETQYF.

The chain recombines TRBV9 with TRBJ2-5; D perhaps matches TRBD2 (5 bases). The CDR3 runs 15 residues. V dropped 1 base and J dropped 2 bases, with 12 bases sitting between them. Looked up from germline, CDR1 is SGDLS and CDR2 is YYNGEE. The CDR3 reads CASSVSTGNQETQYF. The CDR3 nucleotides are TGTGCCAGCAGCGTATCCACCGGGAATCAAGAGACCCAGTACTTC.

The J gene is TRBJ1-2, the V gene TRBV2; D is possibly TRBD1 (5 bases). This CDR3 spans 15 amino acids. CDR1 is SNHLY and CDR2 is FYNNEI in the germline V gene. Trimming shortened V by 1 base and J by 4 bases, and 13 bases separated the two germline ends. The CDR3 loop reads CASSEGGAGRYGYTF. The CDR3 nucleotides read TGTGCCAGCAGTGAAGGTGGAGCAGGGCGCTATGGCTACACCTTC.

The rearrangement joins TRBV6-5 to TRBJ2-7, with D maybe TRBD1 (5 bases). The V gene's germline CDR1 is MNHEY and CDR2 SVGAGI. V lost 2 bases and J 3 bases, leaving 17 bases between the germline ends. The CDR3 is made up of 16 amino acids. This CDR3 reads CASSYDARQNYYEQYF. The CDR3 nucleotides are TGTGCCAGCAGTTACGACGCCCGACAGAATTACTACGAGCAGTACTTC.

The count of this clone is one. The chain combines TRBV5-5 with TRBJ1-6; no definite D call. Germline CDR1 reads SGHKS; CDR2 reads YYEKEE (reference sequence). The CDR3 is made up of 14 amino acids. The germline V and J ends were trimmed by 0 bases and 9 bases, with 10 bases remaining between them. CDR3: CASSLEGFTSPLHF. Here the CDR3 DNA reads TGTGCCAGCAGCTTGGAGGGATTTACTTCACCCCTCCACTTT.

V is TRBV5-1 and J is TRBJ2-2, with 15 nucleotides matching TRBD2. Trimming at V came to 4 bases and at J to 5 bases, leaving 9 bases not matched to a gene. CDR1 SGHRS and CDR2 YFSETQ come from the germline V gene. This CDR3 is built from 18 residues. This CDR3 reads CASSAGLAGGRVTGELFF. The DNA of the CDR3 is TGCGCCAGCAGCGCGGGACTAGCGGGAGGAAGGGTGACCGGGGAGCTGTTTTTT.

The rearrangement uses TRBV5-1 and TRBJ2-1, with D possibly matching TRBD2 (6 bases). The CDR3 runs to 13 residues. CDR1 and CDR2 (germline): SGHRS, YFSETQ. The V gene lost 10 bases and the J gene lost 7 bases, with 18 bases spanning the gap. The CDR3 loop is CACGADPDNEQFF. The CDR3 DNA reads TGCGCCTGCGGGGCCGACCCAGATAATGAGCAGTTCTTC.

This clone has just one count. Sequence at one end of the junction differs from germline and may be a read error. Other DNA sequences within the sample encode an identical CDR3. CDR3 residues: CASSPPNTGELFF. CDR3 sequence (DNA): TGTGCCAGCTCCCCACCGAACACCGGGGAGCTGTTTTTT. This rearrangement joins TRBV18 to TRBJ2-2; D unresolved. This CDR3 is built from 13 residues. CDR1 and CDR2 (germline): KGHSH, LQKENI.

CDR3 nucleotide sequence: TGTGCCAGCAGACCCGGGAGCTATGGCTACACCTTC. It specifies CASRPGSYGYTF. The V gene is TRBV6-5, the J gene TRBJ1-2, with D unclear. CDR1 and CDR2 from the germline V gene are MNHEY and SVGAGI. This CDR3 is 12 amino acids long. V lost 6 bases and J 4 bases, leaving 9 bases between the germline ends.

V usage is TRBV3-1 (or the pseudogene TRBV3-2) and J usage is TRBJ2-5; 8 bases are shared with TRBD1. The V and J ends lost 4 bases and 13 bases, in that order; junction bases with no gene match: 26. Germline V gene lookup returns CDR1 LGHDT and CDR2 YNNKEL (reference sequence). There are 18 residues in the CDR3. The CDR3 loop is CASSPYQGASPSLRAGYF. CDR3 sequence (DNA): TGTGCCAGCAGCCCGTATCAGGGGGCCAGCCCTTCCCTCAGGGCTGGGTACTTC.

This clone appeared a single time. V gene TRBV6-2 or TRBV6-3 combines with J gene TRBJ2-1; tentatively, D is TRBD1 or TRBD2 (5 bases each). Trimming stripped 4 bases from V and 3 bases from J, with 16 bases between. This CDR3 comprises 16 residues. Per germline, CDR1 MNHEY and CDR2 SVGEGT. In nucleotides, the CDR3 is TGTGCCAGCAGTTGGACGCGGACACGGGGCTACAATGAGCAGTTCTTC. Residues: CASSWTRTRGYNEQFF.

CDR3 sequence (DNA): TGTGCCAGCAGACGACTAGGGCGTGAAAAACTGTTTTTT. Translation gives CASRRLGREKLFF. The V and J genes are TRBV6-7 and TRBJ1-4; unclear D gene. TRBV6-7 belongs to the ORF category, with a function that is uncertain. The V end was cut by 6 bases, the J end by 7 bases, with 12 bases between. The CDR3 runs to 13 residues.

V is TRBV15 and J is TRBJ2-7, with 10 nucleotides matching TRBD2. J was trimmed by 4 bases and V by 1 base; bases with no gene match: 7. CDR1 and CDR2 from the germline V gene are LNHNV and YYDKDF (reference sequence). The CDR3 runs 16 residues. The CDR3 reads CATSRGTSGTIYEQYF. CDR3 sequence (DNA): TGTGCCACCAGCAGAGGGACTAGCGGTACTATTTACGAGCAGTACTTC.

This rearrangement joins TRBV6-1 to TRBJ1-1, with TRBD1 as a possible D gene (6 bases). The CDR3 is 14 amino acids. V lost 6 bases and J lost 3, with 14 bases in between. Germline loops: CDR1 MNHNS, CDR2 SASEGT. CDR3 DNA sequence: TGTGCCAGCAGCTACCAGGGGATTGACACTGAAGCTTTCTTT. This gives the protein CASSYQGIDTEAFF.

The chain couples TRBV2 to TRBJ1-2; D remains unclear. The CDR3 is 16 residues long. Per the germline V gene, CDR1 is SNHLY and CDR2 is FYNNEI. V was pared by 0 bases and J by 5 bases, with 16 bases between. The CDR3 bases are TGTGCCAGCAGTGAAGCACCTGCTGGTTATCAGTATGGCTACACCTTC. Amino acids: CASSEAPAGYQYGYTF.

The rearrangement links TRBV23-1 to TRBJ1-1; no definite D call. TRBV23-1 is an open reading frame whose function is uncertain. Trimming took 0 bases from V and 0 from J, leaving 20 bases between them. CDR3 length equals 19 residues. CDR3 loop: CASSQSLRGFREMNTEAFF. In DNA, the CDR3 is TGCGCCAGCAGTCAATCGCTTCGGGGTTTTAGGGAAATGAACACTGAAGCTTTCTTT.

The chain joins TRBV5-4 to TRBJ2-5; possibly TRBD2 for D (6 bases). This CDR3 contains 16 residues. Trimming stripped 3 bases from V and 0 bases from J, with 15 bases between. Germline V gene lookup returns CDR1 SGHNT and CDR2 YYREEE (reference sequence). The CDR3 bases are TGTGCCAGCAGCTCGGCGGGACGGGGGTACCAAGAGACCCAGTACTTC. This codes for CASSSAGRGYQETQYF.

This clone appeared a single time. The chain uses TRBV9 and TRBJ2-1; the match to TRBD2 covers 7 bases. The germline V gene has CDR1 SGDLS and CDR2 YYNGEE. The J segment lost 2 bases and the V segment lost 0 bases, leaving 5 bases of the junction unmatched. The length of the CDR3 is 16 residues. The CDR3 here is CASSVAGGPTYNEQFF. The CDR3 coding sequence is TGTGCCAGCAGCGTAGCGGGGGGACCCACCTACAATGAGCAGTTCTTC.

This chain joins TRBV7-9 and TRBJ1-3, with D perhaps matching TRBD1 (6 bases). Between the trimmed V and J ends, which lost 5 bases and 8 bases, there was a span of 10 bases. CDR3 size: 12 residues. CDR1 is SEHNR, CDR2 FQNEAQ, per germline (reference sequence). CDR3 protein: CASSPQGHTIYF. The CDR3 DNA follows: TGTGCCAGCAGCCCACAGGGCCACACCATATATTTT.

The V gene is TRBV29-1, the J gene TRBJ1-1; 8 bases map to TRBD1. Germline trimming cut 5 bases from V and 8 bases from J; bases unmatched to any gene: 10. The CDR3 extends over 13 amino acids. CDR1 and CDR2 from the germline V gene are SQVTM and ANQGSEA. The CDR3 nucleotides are TGCAGCGTTAAAGGGTACAGGGGGAACGAAGCTTTCTTT. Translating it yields CSVKGYRGNEAFF.

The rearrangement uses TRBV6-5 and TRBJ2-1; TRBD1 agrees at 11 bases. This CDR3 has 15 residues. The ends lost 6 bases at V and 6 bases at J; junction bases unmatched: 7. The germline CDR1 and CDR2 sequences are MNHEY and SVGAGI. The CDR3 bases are TGTGCCAGCAGGGAGGGACAGGGGGGTCTCAATGAGCAGTTCTTC. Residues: CASREGQGGLNEQFF.

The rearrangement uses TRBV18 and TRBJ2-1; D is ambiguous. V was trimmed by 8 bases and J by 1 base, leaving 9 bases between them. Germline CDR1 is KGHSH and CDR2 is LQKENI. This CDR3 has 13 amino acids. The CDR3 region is CASTISSYNEQFF. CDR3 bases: TGTGCCAGCACGATCTCGTCCTACAATGAGCAGTTCTTC.

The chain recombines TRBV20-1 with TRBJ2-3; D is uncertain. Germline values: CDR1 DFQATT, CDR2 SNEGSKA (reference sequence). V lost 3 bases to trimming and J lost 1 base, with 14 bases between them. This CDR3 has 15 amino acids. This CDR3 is CSASLGFGGTDTQYF. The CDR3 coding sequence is TGCAGTGCTAGTCTAGGTTTTGGGGGCACAGATACGCAGTATTTT.

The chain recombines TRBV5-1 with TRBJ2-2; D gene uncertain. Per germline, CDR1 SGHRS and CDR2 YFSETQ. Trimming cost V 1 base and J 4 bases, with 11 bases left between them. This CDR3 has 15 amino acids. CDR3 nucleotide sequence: TGCGCCAGCAGCTTGAAAAGACTGTTCACCGGGGAGCTGTTTTTT. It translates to CASSLKRLFTGELFF.

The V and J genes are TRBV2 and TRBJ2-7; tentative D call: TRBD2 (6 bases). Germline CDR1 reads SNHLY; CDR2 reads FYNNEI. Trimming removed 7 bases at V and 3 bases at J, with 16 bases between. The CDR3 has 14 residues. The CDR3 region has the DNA TGTGCCAGCACCGCGGGGACGAGGGGCTACGAGCAGTACTTC. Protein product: CASTAGTRGYEQYF.

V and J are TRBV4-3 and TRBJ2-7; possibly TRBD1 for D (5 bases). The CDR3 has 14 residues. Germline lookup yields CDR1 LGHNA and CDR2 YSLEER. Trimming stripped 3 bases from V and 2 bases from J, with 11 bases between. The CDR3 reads CASSQAQAAYEQYF. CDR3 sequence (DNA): TGCGCCAGCAGCCAGGCACAGGCAGCCTACGAGCAGTACTTC.

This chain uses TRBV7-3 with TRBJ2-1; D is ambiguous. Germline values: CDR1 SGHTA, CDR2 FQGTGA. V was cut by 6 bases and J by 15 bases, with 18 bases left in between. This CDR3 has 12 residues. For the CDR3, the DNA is TGTGCCAGCAGAAACCCTGGCGGAGTTCTGTTCTTC. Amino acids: CASRNPGGVLFF.